What follows are 8 T cell receptor beta chains derived from one specimen sequenced in a study of blood T cells in healthy people across ages. A second roughly 6 to 11 cycle PCR used barcoded and J-beta primers. Using its own MiXCR run on the 5' RACE reads, TCRdb lists one record per CDR3 protein. The sample holds about 1 million distinct CDR3 sequences, roughly a quarter seen once. The same data also went into a second study, on T cells of mothers and their children.

The sample consisted of blood. Receptors originate from a girl aged 2-10 years in good health.

This clonotype was picked up a small number of times. This sequence joins TRBV11-2 and TRBJ2-2, with 7 bases matching TRBD1. Germline loops: CDR1 SGHAT, CDR2 FQNNGV. With V trimmed by 3 bases and J by 4 bases, 8 bases remained unmatched. The CDR3 totals 16 residues. The CDR3 DNA is TGTGCCAGCAGCTTCGAGGGGGCCTGGAGCACCGGGGAGCTGTTTTTT. Protein: CASSFEGAWSTGELFF.

This clonotype was observed a handful of times. J is TRBJ2-7 and V is TRBV25-1, with D possibly matching TRBD1 (6 bases). Germline CDR1 is MGHDK and CDR2 is SYGVNS. This CDR3 comprises 15 residues. Trimming removed 4 bases at V and 4 bases at J, with 17 bases between. The CDR3 loop is CASSGDSGTPYEQYF. CDR3 in DNA: TGTGCCAGCAGTGGTGACTCCGGGACACCATACGAGCAGTACTTC.

V gene TRBV20-1 combines with J gene TRBJ2-7, with D possibly TRBD1 on 5 matching bases. The CDR3 totals 14 residues. Between the trimmed V and J ends, which lost 3 bases and 2 bases, there was a span of 14 bases. Germline V gene data show CDR1 as DFQATT and CDR2 as SNEGSKA (reference sequence). The CDR3 bases are TGCAGTGCTAGCCCGGCAGGGTGGACCTACGAGCAGTACTTC. Translating it yields CSASPAGWTYEQYF.

This clonotype was recorded a few times. This rearrangement joins TRBV12-5 to TRBJ1-2; D unclear. V lost 5 bases to trimming and J lost 8 bases, with 12 bases between them. This CDR3 has 12 amino acids. The V gene's germline CDR1 is LGHNT and CDR2 FRNRAP. The CDR3, as DNA: TGTGCTAGTGGTGGAGACGCGGGCGGCTACACCTTC. Residues: CASGGDAGGYTF.

In the case of this clonotype: A much larger clone lies a single base off, so this may be a read error. This rearrangement joins TRBV6-6 to TRBJ2-3; 8 bases match TRBD1. V shed 2 bases, J shed 4 bases, and the junction held 8 bases outside the gene matches. The CDR3 runs to 16 residues. CDR1 is MNHNY, CDR2 SVGAGI, per germline (reference sequence). The CDR3 is CASSYTSGGTSDTQYF. For the CDR3, the DNA is TGTGCCAGCAGTTACACCTCAGGGGGCACTTCAGATACGCAGTATTTT.

This clonotype was observed a handful of times. The chain uses TRBV18 and TRBJ1-1; D is ambiguous. The CDR3 covers 15 residues. Germline V gives CDR1 KGHSH, CDR2 LQKENI. Trimming left V 8 bases short and J 0 bases short, with 16 bases between. CDR3 sequence reads: CASAAGGGMNTEAFF. CDR3 coding DNA: TGTGCCAGCGCCGCCGGTGGTGGGATGAACACTGAAGCTTTCTTT.

The chain has TRBV2 and TRBJ2-3; D is possibly TRBD2 (5 bases). CDR3 length equals 13 residues. Germline CDR1 SNHLY, CDR2 FYNNEI. The V and J ends lost 0 bases and 8 bases respectively, with 9 bases between them. The CDR3 DNA sequence: TGTGCCAGCAGTGAAGCAGGAGGAGGTACGCAGTATTTT. Its protein product is CASSEAGGGTQYF.

This chain joins TRBV19 and TRBJ2-5; 8 nucleotides align to TRBD1. The CDR3 is 14 amino acids. From germline, CDR1 is LNHDA and CDR2 SQIVND (reference sequence). The V gene end was trimmed by 5 bases and the J gene end by 5 bases; junction bases not matched to a gene: 7. CDR3 region: CASSAGQALETQYF. CDR3 nucleotides: TGTGCCAGTAGTGCGGGACAGGCTCTGGAGACCCAGTACTTC.